Listed below are T cell receptor beta chains from one sample, sequenced in a study of T-cell memory formation after mild COVID-19. One entry per CDR3 protein, called by TCRdb with MiXCR from the 5' RACE reads. This sample yields around 370,000 distinct CDR3 sequences, of which roughly 20% are seen a single time; about an eighth belongs to the top ten. What was sequenced was PBMCs or a T cell subset sorted from them (not recorded which). The source of these receptors is an adult woman who had mild COVID-19 (a few samples of this study predate the infection). Cell type and time point are not known. Each CDR3 is given with its conserved first and last residue.

V: TRBV20-1; J: TRBJ2-1; CDR3: CSALGLAATYNEQFF
V: TRBV2; J: TRBJ1-3; CDR3: CASSVVAPVPIYF
V: TRBV20-1; J: TRBJ1-1; CDR3: CSAPSQGYTEAFF
V: TRBV20-1; J: TRBJ2-1; CDR3: CTTSGSENEQFF
V: TRBV6-5; J: TRBJ2-7; CDR3: CASSTTSGSWVEQYF
V: TRBV7-9; J: TRBJ2-7; CDR3: CASTNLGPYEQYF
V: TRBV19; J: TRBJ1-5; CDR3: CASSRQFLNQPQHF
V: TRBV7-6; J: TRBJ2-7; CDR3: CASSSSGGHEQYF
V: TRBV14; J: TRBJ1-2; CDR3: CASSPKPGRGFYDGYTF
V: TRBV29-1; J: TRBJ2-1; CDR3: CSAAGVTDGRNEQFF
V: TRBV5-1; J: TRBJ1-1; CDR3: CASSRGQGPTEAFF
V: TRBV24-1; J: TRBJ1-5; CDR3: CATSGQGGQPQHF
V: TRBV12-3/TRBV12-4; J: TRBJ1-1; CDR3: CASTLGMNTEAFF
V: TRBV7-8; J: TRBJ2-1; CDR3: CASSSFPVELAGANEQFF
V: TRBV5-1; J: TRBJ1-2; CDR3: CASRPPYEGSSQNGYGYTF
V: TRBV4-2; J: TRBJ2-1; CDR3: CASSQGGSEQFF
V: TRBV3-1; J: TRBJ2-7; CDR3: CASSQETSGYEQYF
V: TRBV2; J: TRBJ2-1; CDR3: CASKRDRNNEQFF
V: TRBV20-1; J: TRBJ1-4; CDR3: CSATRGGATNEKLFF
V: TRBV5-6; J: TRBJ2-7; CDR3: CASSLDGSGVSWNEQYF
V: TRBV7-9; J: TRBJ2-1; CDR3: CASSLRSGSQGNEQFF
V: TRBV5-1; J: TRBJ1-1; CDR3: CASSLASVRGTEAFF
V: TRBV20-1; J: TRBJ2-7; CDR3: CSARDLGQGNYEQYF
V: TRBV2; J: TRBJ1-5; CDR3: CASSLTGANQPQHF
V: TRBV5-1; J: TRBJ2-7; CDR3: CASSLWSPNPEQYF
V: TRBV5-4; J: TRBJ1-1; CDR3: CASSQGAGQGNTEAFF
V: TRBV6-5; J: TRBJ2-1; CDR3: CASSSTGLAGYNEQFF
V: TRBV18; J: TRBJ2-3; CDR3: CASSFYNRDDPTDTQYF
V: TRBV6-5; J: TRBJ2-2; CDR3: CASSYSGGAPGELFF
V: TRBV5-6; J: TRBJ2-5; CDR3: CASIHGTGGWGETQYF
V: TRBV24-1; J: TRBJ2-1; CDR3: CATSDPWTSNEQFF
V: TRBV7-2; J: TRBJ2-7; CDR3: CASSRGGRHEQYF
V: TRBV7-9; J: TRBJ1-2; CDR3: CASSSGRFYGYTF
V: TRBV12-3/TRBV12-4; J: TRBJ1-2; CDR3: CASSPSGIGYTF
V: TRBV2; J: TRBJ1-1; CDR3: CASSELEDTEAFF
V: TRBV7-8; J: TRBJ1-2; CDR3: CASSLGDRVYGYTF
V: TRBV6-6; J: TRBJ1-6; CDR3: CASSVNSPLHF
V: TRBV5-1; J: TRBJ2-1; CDR3: CASSRGQATYNEQFF
V: TRBV3-1; J: TRBJ2-1; CDR3: CASSRTWRKSSYNEQFF
V: TRBV20-1; J: TRBJ1-2; CDR3: CSARQGYGPYYGYTF
V: TRBV5-1; J: TRBJ1-1; CDR3: CASSLVPGATYTEAFF
V: TRBV21-1; J: TRBJ2-7; CDR3: CASSPEWYEQYF
V: TRBV11-3; J: TRBJ2-3; CDR3: CASSLGPRAGPLDTQYF
V: TRBV10-3; J: TRBJ1-1; CDR3: CASGKNTEAFF
V: TRBV3-1; J: TRBJ2-1; CDR3: CASSPSGEAYEQFF
V: TRBV5-1; J: TRBJ2-3; CDR3: CASSQYDGADTQYF
V: TRBV24-1; J: TRBJ2-5; CDR3: CATSDPGTSGRSAETQYF
V: TRBV4-1; J: TRBJ2-3; CDR3: CASSQVIGRRHTDTQYF
V: TRBV20-1; J: TRBJ2-3; CDR3: CSARDVLELAGGSTDTQYF